This passage covers 4 T cell receptor beta chains from one sample sequenced in a study of cytomegalovirus exposure and HLA in healthy donors. Researchers ran the PCR with 60 Vbeta and 13 Jbeta primers. The method was immunoSEQ multiplex PCR; TCRdb's version includes in-frame clones alone and lacks a portion of them. The sample has roughly 200,000 clones; roughly 9.5% are singletons. Material: PBMCs. These receptor sequences come from a woman aged 25 to 45 in good health and CMV-seropositive.

V and J are TRBV9 and TRBJ1-2; D gene uncertain. The ends were cut back, 0 bases at V and 2 bases at J, with 8 bases in the middle. The CDR3 has 14 residues. Germline V gives CDR1 SGDLS, CDR2 YYNGEE. The CDR3 spells CASSVAAGNYGYTF. DNA for the CDR3: TGTGCCAGCAGCGTAGCGGCGGGCAACTATGGCTACACCTTC.

The chain carries TRBV4-1 and TRBJ2-2; D possibly corresponds to TRBD1 (6 bases). Germline CDR1 is MGHRA and CDR2 is YSYEKL. Trimming took 5 bases from V and 7 from J, leaving 11 bases between them. This CDR3 spans 13 amino acids. The CDR3 spells CASSKQGIGELFF. The DNA of the CDR3 is TGCGCCAGCAGCAAGCAGGGGATCGGGGAGCTGTTTTTT.

The genes are TRBV19 and TRBJ1-1, with 12 bases identical to TRBD1. Germline CDR1 and CDR2: LNHDA and SQIVND (reference sequence). Trimming cost V 3 bases and J 8 bases; bases outside gene matches: 7. This CDR3 comprises 15 residues. CDR3 in amino acids: CASSILGDRGPEAFF. CDR3 in DNA: TGTGCCAGTAGTATTTTAGGGGACAGGGGGCCCGAAGCTTTCTTT.

This clone was found a few times. This chain uses TRBV7-2 with TRBJ2-7; possible D gene TRBD2, 6 bases. CDR3 length: 15 residues. Germline lookup yields CDR1 SGHTA and CDR2 FQGNSA. V was clipped by 5 bases and J by 2 bases, with 16 bases between them. For the CDR3, the DNA is TGTGCCAGCAGCGCTTTCGCGGGGCGGGCCTACGAGCAGTACTTC. Protein: CASSAFAGRAYEQYF.